Listed below are T cell receptor beta chains from one sample, sequenced in a study of T cell repertoires in cytomegalovirus infection. Each CDR3 protein gets one entry after TCRdb re-called the reads with MiXCR. The profile shows some 400,000 distinct CDR3 sequences, around a sixth of them singletons. Sequenced material: PBMCs. The origin of the receptors is a human donor in good health (CMV status not recorded). Some clones in this sample may be carry-over from other donors' samples. Both conserved end residues are part of each CDR3. Fields, in order: V gene, CDR3 protein.

V: TRBV6-1
CDR3: CASSRAERRGYTF

V: TRBV18
CDR3: CASSPPGRPDTQYF

V: TRBV7-8
CDR3: CASSLGSASSTDTQYF

V: TRBV28
CDR3: CASTPSLAGSYEQYF

V: TRBV19
CDR3: CASSPQGALWVEQFF

V: TRBV10-3
CDR3: CAIRGMNTEAFF

V: TRBV6-8
CDR3: CASSYGLRDNEQFF

V: TRBV5-4
CDR3: CASTYRGGWATEAFF

V: TRBV6-5
CDR3: CASSVRRLDGPTQYF

V: TRBV6-5
CDR3: CASSYSWGAYNEQFF

V: TRBV12-3/TRBV12-4
CDR3: CASIPGLAGTDTQYF

V: TRBV7-2
CDR3: CASRVDRAQETQYF